The 24 T cell receptor beta chains listed next were all sequenced from one sample in a study of blood T cells in healthy people across ages (dated by TCRdb to between 2015 and 2016). Libraries were prepared through 5' RACE. Sequencing was carried out with an Illumina HiSeq 2500. A second PCR of about 7 to 12 cycles was performed with a sample-barcoded 5' primer and a J-beta primer mix. TCRdb passed the public sequencing reads through fastp at Q25 and MiXCR, retaining productive beta sequences. Entries are consolidated by CDR3 protein sequence, retaining the most common genes and DNA. In all, the sample holds some 900,000 distinct CDR3 sequences, and around 49% of those were seen once. Roughly 13% of the sample is in the top ten clones. Input material: blood. These receptors all stem from a young man in good health.

This chain's CDR3 is CASSPAHTDTQYF. CDR3 coding DNA: TGTGCCAGCAGTCCGGCGCACACAGATACGCAGTATTTT. This rearrangement joins TRBV12-3 or TRBV12-4 to TRBJ2-3; D is unclear. The V end lost 5 bases, the J end lost 2 bases, and 8 bases lay between the germline ends. This CDR3 contains 13 residues.

The J gene is TRBJ2-5, the V gene TRBV10-3; D is unclear. The CDR3 sequence is 14 residues long. The ends were cut back, 4 bases at V and 1 base at J, with 10 bases in the middle. The V gene's germline CDR1 is ENHRY and CDR2 SYGVKD. CDR3 DNA: TGTGCCATCAGTGCGGACGGCCTCCAAGAGACCCAGTACTTC. Protein: CAISADGLQETQYF.

This chain connects TRBV20-1 to TRBJ2-5, with a weak D call TRBD2 (5 bases). Germline values: CDR1 DFQATT, CDR2 SNEGSKA (reference sequence). The V and J ends lost 6 bases and 2 bases respectively, with 16 bases between them. The length of the CDR3 is 14 residues. The CDR3 nucleotides read TGCAGTGCCCGAGCCAGACTAAATCAAGAGACCCAGTACTTC. It yields the protein CSARARLNQETQYF.

As for this clonotype: An end of the junction does not agree with germline; a read error may underlie this. This rearrangement joins TRBV20-1 to TRBJ2-7; a weak D match, TRBD2 (5 bases). This CDR3 has 12 residues. The germline gives CDR1 DFQATT, CDR2 SNEGSKA (reference sequence). This CDR3 reads CSTRTSSYEQYF. In nucleotides, the CDR3 is TGCAGTACTAGGACCAGCTCCTACGAGCAGTACTTC.

The chain employs TRBV24-1 and TRBJ2-5; D may match TRBD1 or TRBD2 (5 bases each). The J call may be faulty, since TRBJ2-7 better matches the DNA end. Germline CDR1 is KGHDR and CDR2 is SFDVKD. This CDR3 has 12 residues. Written as DNA, the CDR3 is TGTGCCACCAGTGACACGGGACACGAGCAGTACTTC. As protein: CATSDTGHEQYF.

In this sample, this clonotype turned up a few times. The V call is TRBV12-3 or TRBV12-4, the J call TRBJ1-2; 8 bases map to TRBD1. The V segment lost 8 bases and the J segment 7 bases; nucleotides outside the gene matches: 6. The length of the CDR3 is 12 residues. This CDR3 reads CASSTGAIGYTF. The CDR3 coding sequence is TGTGCCAGCTCGACAGGGGCGATTGGCTACACCTTC.

The chain couples TRBV30 to TRBJ1-1; D uncertain. Germline values: CDR1 GTSNPN, CDR2 SVGIG (reference sequence). Trimming removed 4 bases from V and 1 base from J, with 4 bases in between. This CDR3 has 11 residues. This CDR3 reads CAWTKNTEAFF. The DNA for the CDR3 is TGTGCCTGGACTAAGAACACTGAAGCTTTCTTT.

The CDR3 sequence: CSALAPEQFF. The CDR3 nucleotides read TGCAGTGCCCTAGCTCCAGAGCAGTTCTTC. The chain couples TRBV20-1 to TRBJ2-1, with D tentatively TRBD2 (5 bases). V lost 6 bases to trimming and J lost 10 bases, with 10 bases between them. The length of the CDR3 is 10 residues. In germline, CDR1 is DFQATT, CDR2 SNEGSKA (reference sequence).

This clonotype has a count of ten or more. This chain joins TRBV6-2 or TRBV6-3 and TRBJ2-7; D tentatively reads TRBD1 or TRBD2 (5 bases each). V was shortened by 7 bases and J by 3 bases, with 19 bases between the two germline ends. The CDR3 consists of 15 residues. Germline V gene lookup returns CDR1 MNHEY and CDR2 SVGEGT. The CDR3 sequence: CASILTGTESYEQYF. CDR3 DNA sequence: TGTGCCAGCATTCTAACCGGGACGGAAAGCTACGAGCAGTACTTC.

The chain links TRBV9 to TRBJ1-5; weak D call: TRBD1 (5 bases). The CDR3 loop spans 14 amino acids. CDR1 is SGDLS, CDR2 YYNGEE, per germline. The V end lost 0 bases, the J end lost 6 bases, and 10 bases lay between the germline ends. Here the CDR3 DNA reads TGTGCCAGCAGCGTAGGCAGGGAGGTTCAGCCCCAGCATTTT. Its translation: CASSVGREVQPQHF.

The chain joins TRBV5-6 to TRBJ2-1; possible D gene TRBD2, 6 bases. Trimming removed 2 bases from V and 1 base from J, with 13 bases in between. CDR1 is SGHDT and CDR2 is YYEEEE in the germline V gene. The CDR3 is 16 amino acids. CDR3 amino acids: CASSFGGNPSYNEQFF. CDR3 coding DNA: TGTGCCAGCAGCTTCGGCGGGAACCCTTCCTACAATGAGCAGTTCTTC.

The V call is TRBV6-5, the J call TRBJ1-2; TRBD1 might be the D (5 bases). Per the germline V gene, CDR1 is MNHEY and CDR2 is SVGAGI. There are 13 residues in the CDR3. The V end lost 2 bases, the J end lost 3 bases, and 7 bases lay between the germline ends. The CDR3 nucleotides are TGTGCCAGCAGTTACCAGGGCTACTATGGCTACACCTTC. Its protein product is CASSYQGYYGYTF.

The gene calls are TRBV27 and TRBJ1-2; TRBD1 agrees at 7 bases. Per the germline V gene, CDR1 is MNHEY and CDR2 is SMNVEV (reference sequence). The length of the CDR3 is 14 residues. Trimming removed 6 bases from V and 3 bases from J; junction bases left unmatched: 7. The CDR3 here is CASSPRGGYYGYTF. For the CDR3, the DNA is TGTGCCAGCAGCCCCAGGGGGGGTTACTATGGCTACACCTTC.

This clonotype was seen only a few times. The chain is built from TRBV11-1 and TRBJ2-1; 10 bases match TRBD1. Unmatched junction bases numbered 8, after V lost 5 bases and J lost 7 bases. CDR1 and CDR2 (germline): SGHAT, FQDESV (reference sequence). The CDR3 sequence is 15 residues long. The CDR3 DNA sequence: TGTGCCAGCAGCCCAACCCCGGGACAGGGGAATGAGCAGTTCTTC. Translated: CASSPTPGQGNEQFF. The full variable domain, rest sourced from reference TRBV11-1 and TRBJ2-1, is EAEVAQSPRYKITEKSQAVAFWCDPISGHATLYWYRQILGQGPELLVQFQDESVVDDSQLPKDRFSAERLKGVDSTLKIQPAELGDSAMYLCASSPTPGQGNEQFFGPGTRLTVL.

The rearrangement joins TRBV2 to TRBJ2-7; D might be TRBD1 (5 bases). The length of the CDR3 is 13 residues. Germline V gene lookup returns CDR1 SNHLY and CDR2 FYNNEI. Between the trimmed V and J ends, which lost 6 bases and 3 bases, there was a span of 12 bases. CDR3 nucleotides: TGTGCCAGCAGGGCTAATCAGGGCTACGAGCAGTACTTC. It encodes CASRANQGYEQYF.

The V gene is TRBV6-1, the J gene TRBJ1-4, with D maybe TRBD1 (5 bases). CDR3 length equals 15 residues. V lost 10 bases and J lost 0, with 15 bases in between. Germline CDR1 is MNHNS and CDR2 is SASEGT. CDR3 sequence: CATRARGATNEKLFF. In nucleotides, the CDR3 is TGTGCCACCAGGGCGCGGGGAGCAACTAATGAAAAACTGTTTTTT.

There are a few counts of this clonotype. The chain uses TRBV12-3 or TRBV12-4 and TRBJ1-1, with TRBD1 as a possible D gene (5 bases). Trimming took 5 bases from V and 2 from J, leaving 12 bases between them. This CDR3 has 14 amino acids. Here the CDR3 DNA reads TGTGCCAGCAGTCCGAGACAGATTAACACTGAAGCTTTCTTT. Amino acid sequence: CASSPRQINTEAFF.

This chain connects TRBV27 to TRBJ2-7, with 11 bases fitting TRBD2. The CDR3 runs 15 residues. With V trimmed by 4 bases and J by 4 bases, 6 bases remained unmatched. CDR1 and CDR2 (germline): MNHEY, SMNVEV (reference sequence). Here the CDR3 DNA reads TGTGCCAGCAGTTCTGTAGCGGGAGGGCGGTACGAGCAGTACTTC. This sequence encodes CASSSVAGGRYEQYF.

Points on this clonotype: Relative to the germline gene, one junction end is altered; a read error may explain this. The rearrangement links TRBV6-1 to TRBJ2-1, with TRBD2 matching 14 bases. Germline V gives CDR1 MNHNS, CDR2 SASEGT. The CDR3 length is 18 residues. CDR3 in amino acids: CAGRGLAGATSSYNEQFF. CDR3 nucleotide sequence: TGTGCCGGCAGGGGACTAGCGGGGGCCACGAGCTCCTACAATGAGCAGTTCTTC.

The V gene is TRBV7-3, the J gene TRBJ1-2, with TRBD1 as a possible D gene (5 bases). The CDR3 totals 16 residues. Germline-derived CDR1 and CDR2 are SGHTA and FQGTGA. V shed 2 bases and J shed 8 bases, with 21 bases lying between them. CDR3 nucleotide sequence: TGTGCCAGCAGCTTATTGAGGGGAGGGCAGAACGAGGGCTACACCTTC. It specifies CASSLLRGGQNEGYTF.

This clonotype was seen just once. The chain has TRBV5-1 and TRBJ1-1; D call uncertain. Between the trimmed V and J ends, which lost 0 bases and 1 base, there was a span of 10 bases. Germline CDR1 is SGHRS and CDR2 is YFSETQ. This CDR3 spans 15 amino acids. The CDR3 loop reads CASSLALSANTEAFF. CDR3 nucleotides: TGCGCCAGCAGCTTGGCCTTGTCAGCGAACACTGAAGCTTTCTTT.

This chain connects TRBV4-3 to TRBJ2-2; D is undetermined. Germline CDR1 reads LGHNA; CDR2 reads YSLEER. CDR3 length: 16 residues. Trimming removed 0 bases from V and 5 bases from J, with 13 bases in between. CDR3 coding DNA: TGCGCCAGCAGCCAAGAGCTCCGACATGGTACCGGGGAGCTGTTTTTT. It encodes CASSQELRHGTGELFF.

The chain uses TRBV5-1 and TRBJ2-5; 15 nucleotides agree with TRBD2. Germline trimming cut 1 base from V and 3 bases from J; bases unmatched to any gene: 7. The CDR3 spans 18 residues. CDR1 and CDR2 from the germline V gene are SGHRS and YFSETQ. CDR3 coding DNA: TGCGCCAGCAGCTTGAACGGACTAGCGGGGGGGGTGAAAGAGACCCAGTACTTC. This codes for CASSLNGLAGGVKETQYF.

This chain joins TRBV3-1 and TRBJ2-5, with 8 bases fitting TRBD2. Germline V gives CDR1 LGHDT, CDR2 YNNKEL (reference sequence). This CDR3 has 16 residues. J lost 11 bases, V lost 1 base, and 15 bases had no gene match. DNA for the CDR3: TGTGCCAGCAGCCAAGTCTTGCCGGGGGGGCACAATGAGCAGTACTTC. Protein product: CASSQVLPGGHNEQYF.